The 32 T cell receptor beta chains below come from one sample, sequenced in a study of shared clonotypes between healthy human individuals (dated by TCRdb to the early 2020s). Libraries came from the immunoSEQ multiplex PCR assay. What TCRdb holds here is the immuneACCESS table cut down to in-frame rearrangements. Part of the clones is not present; checked against another copy, under half of the missing clones reflect an unresolved V gene, and the others are unexplained. The sample table lists around 2.5 million clones, 90% to 95% of them with a count of one. The ten most abundant clones make up 0.36% of the sample. Material: naive CD4+ T cells from PBMCs. Per the publication, the cell subset or site label means: CD45RA+ positively selected. These receptors were obtained from a man aged 18 to 29 in good health. Some clones in this sample may be carry-over from other donors' samples.

The gene calls are TRBV9 and TRBJ2-7; D is possibly TRBD2 (6 bases). Germline V gene sequence: CDR1 SGDLS, CDR2 YYNGEE. This CDR3 contains 12 residues. V shed 3 bases and J shed 9 bases, with 13 bases lying between them. The CDR3 loop is CASSAERGTQYF. CDR3 DNA sequence: TGTGCCAGCAGCGCCGAACGCGGGACGCAGTACTTC.

In its sample, this clone was seen once. The chain joins TRBV5-1 to TRBJ2-7; D possibly corresponds to TRBD2 (5 bases). Germline CDR1 and CDR2: SGHRS and YFSETQ. The CDR3 is 15 amino acids. Trimming removed 1 base at V and 1 base at J, with 12 bases between. The chain's CDR3 is CASSLSFGGSYEQYF. In DNA form, the CDR3 reads TGCGCCAGCAGCTTGAGTTTCGGCGGGTCCTACGAGCAGTACTTC.

The J gene is TRBJ1-2, the V gene TRBV27, with 7 bases that match TRBD1. The V and J ends lost 5 bases and 6 bases, in that order; junction bases with no gene match: 9. This CDR3 spans 14 amino acids. Germline CDR1 is MNHEY and CDR2 is SMNVEV (reference sequence). The CDR3 DNA sequence: TGTGCCAGCAGTCTCGGACAGGTAGCTCATGGCTACACCTTC. This translates into CASSLGQVAHGYTF.

The chain is built from TRBV5-1 and TRBJ2-7, with D perhaps matching TRBD1 or TRBD2 (5 bases each). V lost 1 base to trimming and J lost 0 bases, with 14 bases between them. The CDR3 covers 16 residues. The V gene's germline CDR1 is SGHRS and CDR2 YFSETQ. CDR3 sequence (DNA): TGCGCCAGCAGCTTGTTCGGGGCAGGGAGCTCCTACGAGCAGTACTTC. It specifies CASSLFGAGSSYEQYF.

The chain uses TRBV28 and TRBJ1-5; TRBD1 might be the D (5 bases). This CDR3 has 14 amino acids. V was shortened by 8 bases and J by 4 bases, with 15 bases between the two germline ends. Germline assignment: CDR1 MDHEN and CDR2 SYDVKM. CDR3: CASGRRVRNQPQHF. In DNA, the CDR3 is TGTGCCAGCGGCCGCAGGGTGAGGAATCAGCCCCAGCATTTT. The entire variable domain, with the rest obtained from reference TRBV28 and TRBJ1-5, is as follows: DVKVTQSSRYLVKRTGEKVFLECVQDMDHENMFWYRQDPGLGLRLIYFSYDVKMKEKGDIPEGYSVSREKKERFSLILESASTNQTSMYLCASGRRVRNQPQHFGDGTRLSIL.

Concerning this clone: The same CDR3 can be traced to other DNA sequences in this sample. The gene calls are TRBV9 and TRBJ2-5; the match to TRBD2 covers 8 bases. This CDR3 has 14 amino acids. V lost 2 bases to trimming and J lost 4 bases; unmatched junction nucleotides: 4. The germline V gene has CDR1 SGDLS and CDR2 YYNGEE. The CDR3 reads CASSVTGGRETQYF. DNA of the CDR3: TGTGCCAGCAGCGTGACGGGAGGGAGAGAGACCCAGTACTTC.

The chain carries TRBV5-1 and TRBJ1-1; D might be TRBD1 (6 bases). The germline V and J ends were trimmed by 3 bases and 1 base, with 10 bases remaining between them. CDR1 is SGHRS, CDR2 YFSETQ, per germline. CDR3 size: 14 residues. The CDR3 bases are TGCGCCAGCAGCTACGCGGGACAGAACACTGAAGCTTTCTTT. Amino acids: CASSYAGQNTEAFF.

The rearrangement uses TRBV9 and TRBJ2-3; 8 bases align to TRBD2. The CDR3 is 17 amino acids. CDR1 and CDR2 from the germline V gene are SGDLS and YYNGEE. Trimming removed 2 bases from V and 1 base from J; junction bases left unmatched: 9. The CDR3 DNA follows: TGTGCCAGCAGCGTCTCCCCCAGCGGGAGTGGCACAGATACGCAGTATTTT. Amino acids: CASSVSPSGSGTDTQYF. Together with reference TRBV9 and TRBJ2-3, the CDR3 gives the full variable domain: DSGVTQTPKHLITATGQRVTLRCSPRSGDLSVYWYQQSLDQGLQFLIQYYNGEERAKGNILERFSAQQFPDLHSELNLSSLELGDSALYFCASSVSPSGSGTDTQYFGPGTRLTVL.

The V gene is TRBV5-4, the J gene TRBJ1-1; possibly TRBD1 for D (6 bases). CDR1 is SGHNT, CDR2 YYREEE, per germline (reference sequence). V lost 2 bases, J lost 0 bases, and 8 bases lay in between. The CDR3 is 14 amino acids. The CDR3 reads CASSFQGMNTEAFF. DNA of the CDR3: TGTGCCAGCAGCTTTCAGGGGATGAACACTGAAGCTTTCTTT.

The V gene is TRBV10-3, the J gene TRBJ2-3; TRBD2 aligns across 11 bases. Germline CDR1 ENHRY, CDR2 SYGVKD. The CDR3 has 16 amino acids. With 3 bases clipped from V and 7 bases from J, the junction kept 9 bases outside the gene matches. CDR3 in amino acids: CAISDFSGRVLNTQYF. The CDR3 coding sequence is TGTGCCATCAGTGATTTTAGCGGGAGGGTCCTTAATACGCAGTATTTT.

Remarks on this clone: Other DNA sequences in this specimen translate into the identical CDR3. J is TRBJ2-3 and V is TRBV9, with D maybe TRBD1 (5 bases). Trimming shortened V by 0 bases and J by 0 bases, and 5 bases separated the two germline ends. Germline loops: CDR1 SGDLS, CDR2 YYNGEE. The CDR3 is 14 residues long. The DNA for the CDR3 is TGTGCCAGCAGCGTAGCAGGGAGCACAGATACGCAGTATTTT. Translated: CASSVAGSTDTQYF.

The chain carries TRBV29-1 and TRBJ2-7; 8 bases map to TRBD1. CDR1 and CDR2 from the germline V gene are SQVTM and ANQGSEA. After removal of 4 bases from V and 4 bases from J, the junction contained 9 bases not matched to a gene. The CDR3 extends over 14 amino acids. CDR3: CSVGSLQGVYEQYF. Written as DNA, the CDR3 is TGCAGCGTTGGGTCCCTACAGGGGGTGTACGAGCAGTACTTC.

V usage is TRBV6-1 and J usage is TRBJ1-1; TRBD1 matches 7 bases. The CDR3 runs to 14 residues. Germline trimming cut 3 bases from V and 5 bases from J; bases unmatched to any gene: 6. The germline V gene has CDR1 MNHNS and CDR2 SASEGT. The CDR3 protein is CASSDQTGRTEAFF. CDR3 nucleotides: TGTGCCAGCAGTGACCAGACAGGGAGGACTGAAGCTTTCTTT.

Note on this clone: At one end, the junction sequence differs from germline, possibly due to a read error. V is TRBV30 and J is TRBJ2-4; weak D call: TRBD1 (6 bases). CDR1 and CDR2 from the germline V gene are GTSNPN and SVGIG (reference sequence). This CDR3 region has 11 residues. In DNA, the CDR3 is TGTGCCTGGAGTGACCGGGACATTCGGTACTTC. Translating gives CAWSDRDIRYF. Variable domain in full (rest from reference TRBV30 and TRBJ2-4): SQTIHQWPATLVQPVGSPLSLECTVEGTSNPNLYWYRQAAGRGLQLLFYSVGIGQISSEVPQNLSASRPQDRQFILSSKKLLLSDSGFYLCAWSDRDIRYFGAGTRLSVL.

This chain joins TRBV5-1 and TRBJ2-2; 8 bases line up with TRBD1. This CDR3 contains 15 residues. Trimming removed 2 bases from V and 7 bases from J; junction bases left unmatched: 7. Germline loops: CDR1 SGHRS, CDR2 YFSETQ. The CDR3 sequence: CASSFPQGAGGELFF. DNA of the CDR3: TGCGCCAGCAGCTTTCCCCAGGGGGCCGGCGGGGAGCTGTTTTTT.

The chain carries TRBV15 and TRBJ2-7; 8 positions match TRBD1. The V gene end was trimmed by 0 bases and the J gene end by 5 bases; junction bases not matched to a gene: 6. This CDR3 has 15 residues. Germline V gene sequence: CDR1 LNHNV, CDR2 YYDKDF (reference sequence). The CDR3 loop is CATSRDQGARNEQYF. The DNA for the CDR3 is TGTGCCACCAGCAGAGATCAGGGGGCGCGGAACGAGCAGTACTTC.

This chain connects TRBV5-6 to TRBJ1-1; TRBD1 is a possible D gene (5 bases). The V end lost 0 bases, the J end lost 5 bases, and 8 bases lay between the germline ends. CDR3 length: 13 residues. Germline V gene sequence: CDR1 SGHDT, CDR2 YYEEEE. The CDR3 region has the DNA TGTGCCAGCAGCTTGGGAGGGGCAACTGAAGCTTTCTTT. Amino acid sequence: CASSLGGATEAFF.

This clone was recorded only once. The gene calls are TRBV7-3 and TRBJ2-7; TRBD2 aligns across 7 bases. This CDR3 is 14 amino acids long. Germline V lookup: CDR1 SGHTA, CDR2 FQGTGA. After removal of 6 bases from V and 3 bases from J, the junction contained 8 bases not matched to a gene. CDR3 protein: CASSLGAGNYEQYF. In DNA form, the CDR3 reads TGTGCCAGCAGTTTGGGAGCGGGAAACTACGAGCAGTACTTC.

This sequence joins TRBV2 and TRBJ1-4; weak D call: TRBD1 (5 bases). Trimming cost V 5 bases and J 5 bases, with 18 bases left between them. CDR1 is SNHLY, CDR2 FYNNEI, per germline. This CDR3 has 16 amino acids. CDR3 in amino acids: CASSPREGRVNEKLFF. CDR3 coding DNA: TGTGCCAGCAGTCCCCGAGAAGGCAGGGTGAATGAAAAACTGTTTTTT.

This clone was observed once. This chain joins TRBV5-1 and TRBJ1-3; a possible D gene is TRBD1 (5 bases). Germline lookup yields CDR1 SGHRS and CDR2 YFSETQ. Trimming stripped 1 base from V and 4 bases from J, with 12 bases between. CDR3 length: 15 residues. The CDR3 nucleotides read TGCGCCAGCAGCTTGTTGGGGGGAGCCGGAAACACCATATATTTT. It encodes CASSLLGGAGNTIYF.

The chain joins TRBV19 to TRBJ1-1, with 10 bases fitting TRBD1. CDR1 and CDR2 (germline): LNHDA, SQIVND (reference sequence). The CDR3 length is 15 residues. In nucleotides, the CDR3 is TGTGGGTCCCGGGACAGGGGACAGGGTAACACTGAAGCTTTCTTT. Translating gives CGSRDRGQGNTEAFF.

The CDR3 DNA sequence: TGTGCCAGCAGTCCAACCGGGACACGGATACCGTATGGCTACACCTTC. Protein product: CASSPTGTRIPYGYTF. This rearrangement joins TRBV28 to TRBJ1-2; TRBD1 is a possible D gene (6 bases). There are 16 residues in the CDR3. V lost 5 bases, J lost 5 bases, and 21 bases lay in between. Germline CDR1 MDHEN, CDR2 SYDVKM.

This chain joins TRBV6-4 and TRBJ2-3, with D perhaps being TRBD1 or TRBD2 (5 bases each). CDR3 size: 14 residues. Germline V gene data show CDR1 as MRHNA and CDR2 as SNTAGT. V lost 3 bases and J 6 bases, leaving 13 bases between the germline ends. The DNA of the CDR3 is TGTGCCAGCAGTGATCGAGGTTGGGGGGATACGCAGTATTTT. Translation: CASSDRGWGDTQYF.

This chain links TRBV28 with TRBJ1-1; D call uncertain. The length of the CDR3 is 14 residues. Germline loops: CDR1 MDHEN, CDR2 SYDVKM. Trimming removed 6 bases from V and 8 bases from J, with 19 bases in between. CDR3 sequence reads: CASSQPVRVQEAFF. The DNA for the CDR3 is TGTGCCAGCAGCCAACCCGTCCGGGTCCAAGAAGCTTTCTTT.

V and J are TRBV5-1 and TRBJ2-1; either TRBD1 or TRBD2 may supply D (5 bases each). This CDR3 is 19 amino acids long. Trimming took 1 base from V and 0 from J, leaving 20 bases between them. Germline loops: CDR1 SGHRS, CDR2 YFSETQ. CDR3 nucleotides: TGCGCCAGCAGCTTGCCATCGGAGGACAAGAGCGGCTCCTACAATGAGCAGTTCTTC. It yields the protein CASSLPSEDKSGSYNEQFF.

The rearrangement uses TRBV27 and TRBJ1-5; maybe TRBD1 (6 bases). V lost 7 bases and J lost 2, with 15 bases in between. Germline assignment: CDR1 MNHEY and CDR2 SMNVEV (reference sequence). The CDR3 covers 15 residues. The CDR3 nucleotides read TGTGCCAGCAAGTACGGGGGGCTCGGCAATCAGCCCCAGCATTTT. This sequence encodes CASKYGGLGNQPQHF.

The chain uses TRBV11-2 and TRBJ1-1; 10 positions match TRBD1. The length of the CDR3 is 15 residues. From germline, CDR1 is SGHAT and CDR2 FQNNGV. V lost 5 bases and J lost 10; bases outside the gene matches: 13. The CDR3 DNA follows: TGTGCCAGCAGCCAAGGGACAGGGGTTGTAGTAAGAGCTTTCTTT. Translating gives CASSQGTGVVVRAFF.

The V gene is TRBV6-5, the J gene TRBJ1-6; unclear D gene. The germline V gene encodes CDR1 MNHEY and CDR2 SVGAGI. The ends were cut back, 7 bases at V and 7 bases at J, with 17 bases in the middle. The CDR3 contains 15 residues. The CDR3 here is CASKSNVPRNSPLHF. The CDR3 coding sequence is TGTGCCAGCAAATCTAACGTCCCTCGGAATTCACCCCTCCACTTT.

Turning to this clone: The sample holds other DNA sequences that translate to the same CDR3. This rearrangement joins TRBV18 to TRBJ2-3; D not certain. Germline V gene data show CDR1 as KGHSH and CDR2 as LQKENI. The CDR3 covers 14 residues. The ends were cut back, 1 base at V and 2 bases at J, with 7 bases in the middle. The CDR3 loop reads CASSPRRTTDTQYF. CDR3 nucleotides: TGTGCCAGCTCACCACGACGAACCACAGATACGCAGTATTTT.

This chain connects TRBV14 to TRBJ2-7; 10 nucleotides match TRBD2. V shed 6 bases and J 5 bases; nucleotides not matched to a gene: 19. The germline CDR1 and CDR2 sequences are SGHDN and FVKESK. There are 18 residues in the CDR3. CDR3 amino acids: CASSMRLAGARIVNEQYF. Written as DNA, the CDR3 is TGTGCCAGCAGTATGCGGCTAGCGGGAGCCCGTATTGTGAACGAGCAGTACTTC.

The chain uses TRBV28 and TRBJ1-5; D gene unclear. Trimming removed 3 bases from V and 4 bases from J, with 13 bases in between. This CDR3 has 15 amino acids. Germline CDR1 MDHEN, CDR2 SYDVKM. CDR3 nucleotide sequence: TGTGCCAGCAGTTTGTGGGGAAAGGAGAATCAGCCCCAGCATTTT. It encodes CASSLWGKENQPQHF.

The chain couples TRBV6-1 to TRBJ1-5; no reliable D call. Trimming left V 6 bases short and J 1 base short, with 13 bases between. This CDR3 spans 15 amino acids. Germline lookup yields CDR1 MNHNS and CDR2 SASEGT. The CDR3 reads CASSPGIRSNQPQHF. The CDR3 DNA follows: TGTGCCAGCAGCCCAGGCATTCGGAGCAATCAGCCCCAGCATTTT.